This TCR beta chain was captured in a study of control samples from healthy donors and cancer patients. Germline V lookup: CDR1 ENHRY, CDR2 SYGVKD. V was cut by 8 bases and J by 2 bases, with 19 bases left in between. The CDR3 runs 16 residues. Profiled with immunoSEQ multiplex PCR; TCRdb holds only in-frame clones, not every one. The data show approximately 100,000 clones, with around 89% seen just once and 15% to 20% held by the top ten. Material for sequencing was PBMCs. The chain has TRBV10-3 and TRBJ1-5; no clear D gene. The receptor's source is a man aged 60 to 69 with lung cancer. The CDR3 loop reads CAISPSKLKGNQPQHF. The CDR3 bases are TGTGCCATCTCACCGTCCAAACTGAAGGGCAATCAGCCCCAGCATTTT.